This passage covers 13 T cell receptor beta chains from one sample sequenced in a study of T cell responses to AZD1222 COVID-19 vaccine. TCRdb's table, derived via immunoSEQ multiplex PCR, lists solely in-frame clones and lacks some. The sample holds about 140,000 clones, about 80% seen once. The sample here was peripheral blood, taken on day 0 of AZD1222 vaccination. The origin of the receptors is an adult in good health.

This sequence joins TRBV7-9 and TRBJ1-6; TRBD1 might be the D (6 bases). CDR1 is SEHNR, CDR2 FQNEAQ, per germline (reference sequence). The CDR3 length is 14 residues. Trimming cost V 5 bases and J 10 bases, with 15 bases left between them. CDR3 coding DNA: TGTGCCAGCAGCCCCGGGACAAGTGCCTCACCCCTCCACTTT. Its translation: CASSPGTSASPLHF.

This chain uses TRBV5-1 with TRBJ2-1, with TRBD2 identical over 10 bases. Germline lookup yields CDR1 SGHRS and CDR2 YFSETQ. The CDR3 is made up of 14 amino acids. J lost 10 bases, V lost 4 bases, and 8 bases had no gene match. The CDR3 is CASSPLTSGIEQFF. The DNA for the CDR3 is TGCGCCAGCAGCCCACTAACTAGCGGGATAGAGCAGTTCTTC.

V usage is TRBV6-5 and J usage is TRBJ1-2; the D is unclear. CDR1 and CDR2 from the germline V gene are MNHEY and SVGAGI. CDR3 length: 13 amino acids. Trimming left V 5 bases short and J 2 bases short, with 9 bases between. The CDR3 is CASSRGRNYGYTF. The CDR3, as DNA: TGTGCCAGCAGTCGCGGACGGAACTATGGCTACACCTTC.

Remarks on this clone: Different DNA sequences within this sample yield the same CDR3. CDR3 loop: CASRPTGGGNQPQHF. For the CDR3, the DNA is TGTGCCAGCAGACCGACAGGGGGTGGCAATCAGCCCCAGCATTTT. V gene TRBV28 combines with J gene TRBJ1-5; 9 bases are shared with TRBD1. CDR1 MDHEN and CDR2 SYDVKM come from the germline V gene. The trim removed 6 bases at V and 2 bases at J, leaving 5 bases unmatched. This CDR3 comprises 15 residues.

The table lists this clone with a count of one. J is TRBJ1-6 and V is TRBV11-2, with TRBD1 identical over 7 bases. The CDR3 spans 20 residues. CDR1 and CDR2 from the germline V gene are SGHAT and FQNNGV. V lost 0 bases, J lost 10 bases, and 21 bases stayed unmatched. CDR3 DNA sequence: TGTGCCAGCAGCTTAGAAGGTTTGGATTCAGACAGGGTTAAAAGATCACCCCTCCACTTT. Protein product: CASSLEGLDSDRVKRSPLHF.

The V call is TRBV20-1, the J call TRBJ2-7; D is possibly TRBD2 (6 bases). This CDR3 is 15 amino acids long. Germline V lookup: CDR1 DFQATT, CDR2 SNEGSKA (reference sequence). V dropped 3 bases and J dropped 2 bases, with 17 bases sitting between them. CDR3 region: CSASPWRGITYEQYF. The CDR3 nucleotides are TGCAGTGCTAGTCCATGGAGGGGAATTACCTACGAGCAGTACTTC.

V is TRBV19 and J is TRBJ1-5; no definite D call. The CDR3 is made up of 13 amino acids. The germline V and J ends were trimmed by 5 bases and 4 bases, with 9 bases remaining between them. Looked up from germline, CDR1 is LNHDA and CDR2 is SQIVND (reference sequence). CDR3 in DNA: TGTGCCAGTAGTCACACGGTTAATCAGCCCCAGCATTTT. This sequence encodes CASSHTVNQPQHF.

The rearrangement links TRBV28 to TRBJ2-7; D is tentatively TRBD1 or TRBD2 (6 bases each). There are 16 residues in the CDR3. Germline loops: CDR1 MDHEN, CDR2 SYDVKM. V was cut by 1 base and J by 0 bases, with 13 bases left in between. CDR3 sequence reads: CASSLSSGGRSYEQYF. CDR3 bases: TGTGCCAGCAGTTTATCTTCCGGGGGCCGCTCCTACGAGCAGTACTTC.

The chain uses TRBV19 and TRBJ2-5; the match to TRBD1 covers 7 bases. CDR1 LNHDA and CDR2 SQIVND come from the germline V gene (reference sequence). The V gene end was trimmed by 5 bases and the J gene end by 5 bases; junction bases not matched to a gene: 11. This CDR3 region has 15 residues. The CDR3 loop reads CASSWRAGGKETQYF. The CDR3 DNA reads TGTGCCAGTAGTTGGCGGGCAGGGGGTAAGGAGACCCAGTACTTC.

The V and J genes are TRBV28 and TRBJ1-6; D might be TRBD1 (6 bases). Germline assignment: CDR1 MDHEN and CDR2 SYDVKM. The CDR3 covers 17 residues. Trimming took 2 bases from V and 5 from J, leaving 16 bases between them. CDR3 nucleotides: TGTGCCAGCAGTTTAGGGGGGCGGGGATTCCATAATTCACCCCTCCACTTT. Encoded protein: CASSLGGRGFHNSPLHF.

The chain has TRBV6-5 and TRBJ1-2; 8 bases align to TRBD1. J lost 8 bases, V lost 6 bases, and 11 bases had no gene match. Per the germline V gene, CDR1 is MNHEY and CDR2 is SVGAGI. The CDR3 is made up of 14 amino acids. The CDR3 protein is CASSFRGQANGYTF. CDR3 coding DNA: TGTGCCAGCAGCTTCCGGGGACAGGCGAACGGCTACACCTTC.

The rearrangement uses TRBV2 and TRBJ1-6; D ambiguous. The CDR3 is made up of 13 amino acids. Germline loops: CDR1 SNHLY, CDR2 FYNNEI. V lost 6 bases, J lost 8 bases, and 11 bases lay in between. CDR3 DNA sequence: TGTGCCAGCAGATCCCCACCTCATTCACCCCTCCACTTT. Protein sequence: CASRSPPHSPLHF.

The V and J genes are TRBV28 and TRBJ1-5; D gene ambiguous. The V end was cut by 4 bases, the J end by 15 bases, with 13 bases between. Germline V gene sequence: CDR1 MDHEN, CDR2 SYDVKM. This CDR3 spans 11 amino acids. CDR3 in DNA: TGTGCCAGCAGTTCGGTGCAAAATGGGCATTTT. This encodes CASSSVQNGHF.